This TCR beta chain was observed in a study of blood T cell repertoires in COVID-19. In the study overall: Acute-phase and convalescent COVID-19 samples originated in the United States, Italy and Spain.

The CDR3 spans 14 residues. The V end lost 4 bases, the J end lost 4 bases, and 14 bases lay between the germline ends. The V gene's germline CDR1 is SGHKS and CDR2 YYEKEE (reference sequence). Using immunoSEQ multiplex PCR, the repertoire was profiled, and TCRdb retains in-frame clones only, with some absent. The sample contains 250,000 to 300,000 clones, less than 85% of which appear only once. The sequence was obtained from a woman between 18 and 30 years old with acute or convalescent COVID-19. V is TRBV5-5 and J is TRBJ1-1; a weak D match, TRBD1 (5 bases). Sequencing input: peripheral blood. The CDR3 is CASSPSPGGTEAFF. CDR3 sequence (DNA): TGTGCCAGCAGCCCATCGCCGGGGGGCACTGAAGCTTTCTTT.